This T cell receptor (beta chain) was captured by sequencing in a study of shared clonotypes between healthy human individuals. Germline CDR1 reads SGHDN; CDR2 reads FVKESK. Unmatched junction bases numbered 9, after V lost 0 bases and J lost 0 bases. The CDR3 has 18 amino acids. TCRdb's copy holds only in-frame clones and misses some; the assay was immunoSEQ multiplex PCR. In the table there are around 300,000 clones, around 87% of which are singletons. This receptor was taken from a man aged 18 to 30 in good health. What was sequenced was memory CD8+ T cells sorted from blood. Subset defined: CD45RO+ cells pooled with CCR7-negative TemRA cells. The rearrangement uses TRBV14 and TRBJ2-5; TRBD2 matches at 8 bases. The CDR3: CASSQDLSGGGYQETQYF. For the CDR3, the DNA is TGTGCCAGCAGCCAAGATCTTTCTGGCGGGGGGTACCAAGAGACCCAGTACTTC.